This T cell receptor beta chain appears in the sequencing data of a study of blood T cell repertoires in COVID-19. V lost 5 bases to trimming and J lost 8 bases; unmatched junction nucleotides: 10. In germline, CDR1 is MGHRA, CDR2 YSYEKL. There are 14 residues in the CDR3. Clones were sequenced by immunoSEQ multiplex PCR, and TCRdb holds only the in-frame ones, with some missing. Of hundreds of thousands of clones detected, approximately 84% appear once; the ten largest clones hold 11%. This receptor was taken from a man aged 45-60 years with COVID-19, enrolled during active disease. Input material: peripheral blood. This chain joins TRBV4-1 and TRBJ1-1, with TRBD1 identical over 8 bases. DNA of the CDR3: TGCGCCAGCAGCTCCGACAGGGGTAGCCCCGAAGCTTTCTTT. This encodes CASSSDRGSPEAFF.